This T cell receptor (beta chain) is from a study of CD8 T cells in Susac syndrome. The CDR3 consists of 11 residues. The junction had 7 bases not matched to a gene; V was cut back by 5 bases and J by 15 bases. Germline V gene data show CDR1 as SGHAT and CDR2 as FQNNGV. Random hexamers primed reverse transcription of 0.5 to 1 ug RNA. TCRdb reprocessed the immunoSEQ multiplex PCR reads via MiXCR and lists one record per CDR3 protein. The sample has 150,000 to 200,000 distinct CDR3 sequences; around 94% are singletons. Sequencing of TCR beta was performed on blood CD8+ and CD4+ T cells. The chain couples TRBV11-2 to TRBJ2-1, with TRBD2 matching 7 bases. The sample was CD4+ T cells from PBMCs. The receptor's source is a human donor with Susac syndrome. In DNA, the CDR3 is TGTGCCAGCAGCACTGGGACTATACCGTTCTTC. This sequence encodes CASSTGTIPFF.